This TCR beta chain came from a study of shared clonotypes between healthy human individuals. The CDR3 is made up of 15 amino acids. Germline V lookup: CDR1 SNHLY, CDR2 FYNNEI. Trimming cost V 4 bases and J 1 base, with 10 bases left between them. Study-wide results and limits: The study generally estimated greater richness for naive than memory subsets. In a few donors, around 4.5% of naive CD4 clonotypes appeared in common.

Libraries were prepared by immunoSEQ multiplex PCR; TCRdb keeps only in-frame clonotypes and omits some of them. This table has some 2.4 million clones, 80% to 95% appearing once. As to this clone: Its antigen is not known.

The V and J genes are TRBV2 and TRBJ2-2, with D hard to call. This TCR was sampled from a man aged 18-30 years in good health. Some clones in this sample may be carry-over from other donors' samples. Sequencing was performed on naive CD4+ T cells from PBMCs. The subset is: CD45RA+ positively selected. The CDR3 loop reads CASSARSLNTGELFF. The CDR3 nucleotides read TGTGCCAGCAGTGCCCGTTCATTGAACACCGGGGAGCTGTTTTTT.